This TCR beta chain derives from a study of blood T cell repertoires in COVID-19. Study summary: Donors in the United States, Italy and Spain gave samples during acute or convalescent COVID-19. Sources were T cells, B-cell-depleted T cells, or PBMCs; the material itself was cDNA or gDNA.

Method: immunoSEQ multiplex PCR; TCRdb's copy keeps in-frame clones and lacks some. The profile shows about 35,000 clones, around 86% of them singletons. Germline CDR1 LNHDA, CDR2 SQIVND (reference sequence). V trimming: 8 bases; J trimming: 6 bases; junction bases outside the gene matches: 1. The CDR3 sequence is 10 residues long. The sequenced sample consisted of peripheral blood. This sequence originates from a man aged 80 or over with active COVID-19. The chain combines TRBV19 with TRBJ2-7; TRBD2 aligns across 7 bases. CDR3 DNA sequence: TGTGCCAGTGGCGGGAGCGAGCAGTACTTC. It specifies CASGGSEQYF.